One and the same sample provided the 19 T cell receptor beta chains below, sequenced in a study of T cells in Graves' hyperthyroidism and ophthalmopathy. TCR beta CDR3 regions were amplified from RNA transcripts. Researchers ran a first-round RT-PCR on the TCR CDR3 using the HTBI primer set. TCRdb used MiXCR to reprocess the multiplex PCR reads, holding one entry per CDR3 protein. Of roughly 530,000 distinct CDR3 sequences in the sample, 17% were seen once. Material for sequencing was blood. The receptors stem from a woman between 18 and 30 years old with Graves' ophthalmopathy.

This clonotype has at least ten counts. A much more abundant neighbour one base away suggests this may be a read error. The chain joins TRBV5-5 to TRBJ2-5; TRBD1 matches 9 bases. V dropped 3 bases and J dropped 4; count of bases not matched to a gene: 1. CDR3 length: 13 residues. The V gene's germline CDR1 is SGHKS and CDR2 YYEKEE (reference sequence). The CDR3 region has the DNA TGTGCCAGCAGCTGGGACAGGGCAGAGACCCAGTACTTC. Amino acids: CASSWDRAETQYF.

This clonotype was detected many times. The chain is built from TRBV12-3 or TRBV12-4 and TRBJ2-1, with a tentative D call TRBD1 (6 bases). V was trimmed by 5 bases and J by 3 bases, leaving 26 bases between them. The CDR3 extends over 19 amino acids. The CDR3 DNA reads TGTGCCAGCAGTCCAAAGGGAAACAGGGTATCAGGCTACTACAATGAGCAGTTCTTC. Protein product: CASSPKGNRVSGYYNEQFF.

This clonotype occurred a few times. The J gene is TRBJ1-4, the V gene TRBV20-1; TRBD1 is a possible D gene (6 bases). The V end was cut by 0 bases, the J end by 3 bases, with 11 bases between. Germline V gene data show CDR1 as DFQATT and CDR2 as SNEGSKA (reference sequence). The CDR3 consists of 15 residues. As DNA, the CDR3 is TGCAGTGCTAGAGATTACAGGGTATCTAATGAAAAACTGTTTTTT. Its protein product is CSARDYRVSNEKLFF.

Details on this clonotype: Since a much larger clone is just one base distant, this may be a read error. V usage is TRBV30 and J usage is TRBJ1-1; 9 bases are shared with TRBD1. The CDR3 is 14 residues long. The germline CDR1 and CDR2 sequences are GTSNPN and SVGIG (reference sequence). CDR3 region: CACSVTGQGSEAFF. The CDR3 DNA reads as TGTGCCTGTAGTGTAACGGGACAGGGATCTGAAGCTTTCTTT.

Here the CDR3 reads CASRQGQGLFEQYF. The DNA of the CDR3 is TGTGCCAGCCGACAGGGACAGGGGTTGTTCGAGCAGTACTTC. V is TRBV19 and J is TRBJ2-7; 10 nucleotides align to TRBD1. Germline-derived CDR1 and CDR2 are LNHDA and SQIVND (reference sequence). With 9 bases clipped from V and 6 bases from J, the junction kept 11 bases outside the gene matches. This CDR3 spans 14 amino acids.

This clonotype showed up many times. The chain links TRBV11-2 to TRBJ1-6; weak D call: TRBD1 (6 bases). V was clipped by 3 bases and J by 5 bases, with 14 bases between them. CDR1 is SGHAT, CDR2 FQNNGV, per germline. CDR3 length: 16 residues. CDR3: CASSFRPPGDNSPLHF. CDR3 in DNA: TGTGCCAGCAGCTTCCGTCCCCCAGGGGATAATTCACCCCTCCACTTT.

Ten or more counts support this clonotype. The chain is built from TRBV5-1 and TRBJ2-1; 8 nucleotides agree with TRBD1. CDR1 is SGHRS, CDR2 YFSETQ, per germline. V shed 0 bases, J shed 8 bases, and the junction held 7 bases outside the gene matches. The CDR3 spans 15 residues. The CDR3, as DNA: TGCGCCAGCAGCTTGGATGGACAGGGTTTGGATGAGCAGTTCTTC. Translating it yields CASSLDGQGLDEQFF.

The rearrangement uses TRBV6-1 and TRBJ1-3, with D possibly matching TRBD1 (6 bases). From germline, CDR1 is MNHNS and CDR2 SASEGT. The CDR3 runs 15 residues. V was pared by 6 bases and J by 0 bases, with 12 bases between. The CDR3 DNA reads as TGTGCCAGCAGCCGACAGGCCCTCTCTGGAAACACCATATATTTT. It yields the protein CASSRQALSGNTIYF.

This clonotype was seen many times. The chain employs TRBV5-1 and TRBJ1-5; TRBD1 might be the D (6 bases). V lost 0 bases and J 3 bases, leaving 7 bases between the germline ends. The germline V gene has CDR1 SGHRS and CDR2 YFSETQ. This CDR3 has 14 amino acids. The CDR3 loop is CASSLDRDNQPQHF. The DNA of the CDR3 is TGCGCCAGCAGCTTGGACAGGGACAATCAGCCCCAGCATTTT.

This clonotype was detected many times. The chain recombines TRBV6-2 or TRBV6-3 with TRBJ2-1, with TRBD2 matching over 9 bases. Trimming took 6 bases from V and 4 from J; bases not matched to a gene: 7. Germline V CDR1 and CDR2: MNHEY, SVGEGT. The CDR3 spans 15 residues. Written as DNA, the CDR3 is TGTGCCAGCAGGGACGGACTAGCGAATTACAATGAGCAGTTCTTC. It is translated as CASRDGLANYNEQFF.

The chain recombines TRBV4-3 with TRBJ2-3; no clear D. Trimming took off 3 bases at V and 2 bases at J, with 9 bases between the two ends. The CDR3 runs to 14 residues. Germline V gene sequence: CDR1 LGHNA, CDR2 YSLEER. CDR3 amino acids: CASSQERSTDTQYF. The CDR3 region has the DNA TGCGCCAGCAGCCAGGAGCGTTCCACAGATACGCAGTATTTT.

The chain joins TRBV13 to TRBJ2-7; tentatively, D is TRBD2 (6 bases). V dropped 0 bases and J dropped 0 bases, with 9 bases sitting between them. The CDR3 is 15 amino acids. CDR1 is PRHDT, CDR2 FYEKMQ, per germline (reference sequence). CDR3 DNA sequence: TGTGCCAGCAGCTTAGGGTGGGAGGACTCCTACGAGCAGTACTTC. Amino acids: CASSLGWEDSYEQYF.

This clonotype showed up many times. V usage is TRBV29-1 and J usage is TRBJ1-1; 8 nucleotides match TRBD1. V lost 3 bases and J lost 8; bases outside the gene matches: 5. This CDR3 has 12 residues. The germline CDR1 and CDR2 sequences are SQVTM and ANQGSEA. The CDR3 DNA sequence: TGCAGCGTTGAGGGGCAGGGGGCCGAAGCTTTCTTT. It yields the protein CSVEGQGAEAFF.

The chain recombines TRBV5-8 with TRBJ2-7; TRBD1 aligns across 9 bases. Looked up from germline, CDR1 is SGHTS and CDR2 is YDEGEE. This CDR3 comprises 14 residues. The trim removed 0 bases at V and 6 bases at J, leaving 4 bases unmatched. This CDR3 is CASSLGTGAFEQYF. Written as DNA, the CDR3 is TGTGCCAGCAGCTTGGGGACAGGGGCCTTCGAGCAGTACTTC.

The CDR3 nucleotides are TGTGCCAGTAGTATTACGTCTCAGAGTGGAATTGGCTACACCTTC. Encoded protein: CASSITSQSGIGYTF. The chain couples TRBV19 to TRBJ1-2; D is uncertain. V was cut by 3 bases and J by 7 bases, with 18 bases left in between. The CDR3 loop spans 15 amino acids. Germline loops: CDR1 LNHDA, CDR2 SQIVND (reference sequence).

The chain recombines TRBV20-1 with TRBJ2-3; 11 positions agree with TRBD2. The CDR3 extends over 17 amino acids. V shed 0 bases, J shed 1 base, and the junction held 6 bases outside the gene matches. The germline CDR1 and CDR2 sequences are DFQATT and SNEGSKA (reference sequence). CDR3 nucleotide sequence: TGCAGTGCTAGAGATCTGAAGACTAGCGGGGGCACAGATACGCAGTATTTT. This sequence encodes CSARDLKTSGGTDTQYF.

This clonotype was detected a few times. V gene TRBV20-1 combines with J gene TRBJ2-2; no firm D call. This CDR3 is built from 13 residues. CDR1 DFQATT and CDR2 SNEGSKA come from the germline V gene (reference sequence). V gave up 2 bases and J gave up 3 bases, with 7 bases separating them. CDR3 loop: CSARSAYTGELFF. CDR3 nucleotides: TGCAGTGCTAGATCAGCCTACACCGGGGAGCTGTTTTTT.

Here the CDR3 reads CASSFTDHPTEAFF. The CDR3 DNA follows: TGTGCCAGCAGTTTTACGGACCACCCCACTGAAGCTTTCTTT. The rearrangement uses TRBV27 and TRBJ1-1, with D uncertain. Germline V gene data show CDR1 as MNHEY and CDR2 as SMNVEV (reference sequence). This CDR3 is 14 amino acids long. V was shortened by 3 bases and J by 4 bases, with 12 bases between the two germline ends.

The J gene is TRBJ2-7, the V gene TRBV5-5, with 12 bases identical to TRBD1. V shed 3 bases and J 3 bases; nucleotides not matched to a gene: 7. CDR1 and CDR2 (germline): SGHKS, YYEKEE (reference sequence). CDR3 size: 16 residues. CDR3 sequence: CASSYGTGGAYYEQYF. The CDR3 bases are TGTGCCAGCAGCTATGGGACAGGGGGCGCTTACTACGAGCAGTACTTC.